Listed here is a single T cell receptor (beta chain). Its cognate antigen is unknown. Time point reported: neoterminal ileum biopsy at postoperative endoscopy, about 6 months after surgery. Per sample, about 460 nanograms of biopsy DNA were TCRB immunosequenced. TCRdb keeps only in-frame clones here, not all; method: immunoSEQ multiplex PCR. Seen here are roughly 5,300 clones, about 77% observed once, and the top ten hold about a third. This entry comes from a study of T cell repertoires in ileal Crohn's disease. Study context: Every patient was operated on for stricturing (about 60%) or penetrating (approximately 40%) complications. The M6 sample came from neoterminal ileum during colonoscopy after surgery.

With 6 bases clipped from V and 4 bases from J, the junction kept 15 bases outside the gene matches. Per the germline V gene, CDR1 is SSHAT and CDR2 is FNYEAQ (reference sequence). This CDR3 has 18 amino acids. Overall study results and limits: Every patient over 26.8% clonality showed endoscopic recurrence.

This receptor was identified in an adult with Crohn's disease. The sequenced material came from ileal tissue. The chain employs TRBV7-7 and TRBJ2-2; 9 bases match TRBD2. This CDR3 reads CASSHNPVSGGSTGELFF. Written as DNA, the CDR3 is TGTGCCAGCAGTCACAACCCCGTTAGCGGGGGCTCCACCGGGGAGCTGTTTTTT.